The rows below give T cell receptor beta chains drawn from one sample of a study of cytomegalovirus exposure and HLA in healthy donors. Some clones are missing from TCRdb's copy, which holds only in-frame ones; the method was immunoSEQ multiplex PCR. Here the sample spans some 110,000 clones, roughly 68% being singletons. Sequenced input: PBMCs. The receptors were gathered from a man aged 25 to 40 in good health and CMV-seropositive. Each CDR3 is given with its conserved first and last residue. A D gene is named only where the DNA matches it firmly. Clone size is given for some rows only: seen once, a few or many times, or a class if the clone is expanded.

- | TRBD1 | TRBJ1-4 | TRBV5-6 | TGTGCCAGCAGCTTGCCAGGGGGCGAAAGGGCTAATGAAAAACTGTTTTTT | CASSLPGGERANEKLFF
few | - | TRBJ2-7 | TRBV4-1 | TGCGCCAGCAGCCAGGCGATCGGGTACGAGCAGTACTTC | CASSQAIGYEQYF
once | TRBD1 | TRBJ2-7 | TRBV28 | TGTGCCAGCAGTATCCCGGGACAGTTCTACGAGCAGTACTTC | CASSIPGQFYEQYF
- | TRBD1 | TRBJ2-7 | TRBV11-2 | TGTGCCAGCAGCCTTAACAGGGGCGGCGAGCAGTACTTC | CASSLNRGGEQYF
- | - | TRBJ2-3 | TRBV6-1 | TGTGCCAGCGTAGACAAGCCGAGCACAGATACGCAGTATTTT | CASVDKPSTDTQYF
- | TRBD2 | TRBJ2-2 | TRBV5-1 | TGCGCCAGCAGCTTAAACCCGACTAGCGGGGGGGCCGGTGTTTTGAGTGCGGACACCGGGGAGCTGTTTTTT | CASSLNPTSGGAGVLSADTGELFF
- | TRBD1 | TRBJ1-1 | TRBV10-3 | TGTGCCATCAGTGAGTCGATAGGACAGGGTTACACTGAAGCTTTCTTT | CAISESIGQGYTEAFF
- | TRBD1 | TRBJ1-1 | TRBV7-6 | TGTGCCAGCAGCACACAACCGGGACAGGGCATTTTGAACACTGAAGCTTTCTTT | CASSTQPGQGILNTEAFF
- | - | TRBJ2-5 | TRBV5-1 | TGCGCCAGCAGCTTGGACAGGTACCAAGAGACCCAGTACTTC | CASSLDRYQETQYF
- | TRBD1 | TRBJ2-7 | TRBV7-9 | TGTGCCAGCAGCTTGGGACAGGGCGCCTACGAGCAGTACTTC | CASSLGQGAYEQYF
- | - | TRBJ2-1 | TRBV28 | TGTGCCAGCAGTCTTTTCGGGACTCCCTTTTATGAGCAGTTCTTC | CASSLFGTPFYEQFF
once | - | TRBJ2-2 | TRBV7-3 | TGTGCCAGCAGTCCATTAACCGGGAACCTGGGGTTCGGGGAGCTGTTTTTT | CASSPLTGNLGFGELFF
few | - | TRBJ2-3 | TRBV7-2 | TGTGCCAGCAGCTTAGCCCTAGCAACAGATACGCAGTATTTT | CASSLALATDTQYF
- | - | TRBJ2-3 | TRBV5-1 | TGCGCCAGCAGCCCAGGGGCAGATACGCAGTATTTT | CASSPGADTQYF
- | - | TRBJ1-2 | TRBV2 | TGTGCCAGCAGTGAAGCGGAGGCCCAACAGGGTGGCTACACCTTC | CASSEAEAQQGGYTF
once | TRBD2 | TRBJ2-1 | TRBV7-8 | TGTGCCAGCAGCGCAACTAGCGGGAATGACAATGAGCAGTTCTTC | CASSATSGNDNEQFF
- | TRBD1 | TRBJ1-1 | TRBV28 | TGTGCCAGCAGTCCCTCAGGGGGCCTGGCTTTCTTT | CASSPSGGLAFF
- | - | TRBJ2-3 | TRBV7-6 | TGTGCCAGCAGCCCCCGGCGGGACACAGATACGCAGTATTTT | CASSPRRDTDTQYF
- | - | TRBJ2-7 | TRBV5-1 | TGCGCCAGCAGCTGGGGGGATAGGTACGAGCAGTACTTC | CASSWGDRYEQYF
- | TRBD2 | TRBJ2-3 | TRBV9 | TGTGCCAGCCGGGGGGGGAACACAGATACGCAGTATTTT | CASRGGNTDTQYF
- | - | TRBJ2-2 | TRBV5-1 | TGCGCCAGCAGCTTGGAGGGAGCGTTCACCGGGGAGCTGTTTTTT | CASSLEGAFTGELFF
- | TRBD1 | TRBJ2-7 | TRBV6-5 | TGTGCCAGCAGTTATCGAGACAGGGGTTCCTACGAGCAGTACTTC | CASSYRDRGSYEQYF
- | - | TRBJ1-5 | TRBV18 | TGTGCCAGCTCATCATCGGGGAATAGCAATCAGCCCCAGCATTTT | CASSSSGNSNQPQHF
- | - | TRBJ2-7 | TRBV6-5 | TGTGCCAGCAGTTTGAACACAGGCTACGAGCAGTACTTC | CASSLNTGYEQYF
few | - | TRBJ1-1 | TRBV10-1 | TGCGCCAGCAGTGTATTCTGCGAGAGGTTTCTCGCTAGGGGATCGAGGAACACTGAAGCTTTCTTT | CASSVFCERFLARGSRNTEAFF
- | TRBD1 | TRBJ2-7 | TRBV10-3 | TGTGCCATCAGTGAGGGACGGGACAGCTACGAGCAGTACTTC | CAISEGRDSYEQYF
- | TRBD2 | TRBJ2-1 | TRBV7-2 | TGTGCCAGCAGCTTCTCTGACCTAATAGCGGGAGGTTCAGGCAATGAGCAGTTCTTC | CASSFSDLIAGGSGNEQFF
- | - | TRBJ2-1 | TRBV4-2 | TGTGCCAGCAGCCAAGCGTCGTCGTCTAAGCAGTTCTTC | CASSQASSSKQFF
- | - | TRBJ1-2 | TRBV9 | TGTGCCAGCAGCCCAGGGGATGGAGGGAGGGGTGTCGGCTACACCTTC | CASSPGDGGRGVGYTF
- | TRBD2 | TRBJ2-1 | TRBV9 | TGTGCCAGCAGCGCATCAGCGGGAGGAGGCAATGAGCAGTTCTTC | CASSASAGGGNEQFF
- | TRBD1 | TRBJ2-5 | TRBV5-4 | TGTGCCAGCAGCCCCACCGGACAGGGAGACGAGACCCAGTACTTC | CASSPTGQGDETQYF
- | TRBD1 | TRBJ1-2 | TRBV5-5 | TGTGCCAGCAGCTTGGGCGTGGACAGGGCGGAGTATGGCTACACCTTC | CASSLGVDRAEYGYTF
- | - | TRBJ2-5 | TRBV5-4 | TGTGCCAGCAGCTTGGAGAGGACACAAGAGACCCAGTACTTC | CASSLERTQETQYF
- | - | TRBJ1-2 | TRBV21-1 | TGTGCCAGCAGCAACAGCGGATTTAACTATGGCTACACCTTC | CASSNSGFNYGYTF
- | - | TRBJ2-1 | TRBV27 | TGTGCCAGCAGTTTACAGGGGTACAATGAGCAGTTCTTC | CASSLQGYNEQFF
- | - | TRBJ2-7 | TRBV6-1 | TGTGCCAGCAGTGAAGCGCCCAGCTCCTACGAGCAGTACTTC | CASSEAPSSYEQYF
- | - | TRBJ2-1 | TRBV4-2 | TGTGCCAGCAGCCAAGACCGGGGTCGAGAATATGAGCAGTTCTTC | CASSQDRGREYEQFF
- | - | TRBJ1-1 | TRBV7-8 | TGTGCCAGCAGCTACTCCACAGGATTTGAAGCTTTCTTT | CASSYSTGFEAFF
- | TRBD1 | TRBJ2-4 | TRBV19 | TGTGCCAGTAGTATGGACAGGGGGGTAGCCAAAAACATTCAGTACTTC | CASSMDRGVAKNIQYF
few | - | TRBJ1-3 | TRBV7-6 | TGTGCCAGCAGCTTTAGACCCACTCCGGGCCCAGGGAACACCATATATTTT | CASSFRPTPGPGNTIYF
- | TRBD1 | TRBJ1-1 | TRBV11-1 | TGTGCCAGCAGCTTCAGTGACCAGGGGGTTACTGAAGCTTTCTTT | CASSFSDQGVTEAFF
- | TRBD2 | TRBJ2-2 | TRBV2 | TGTGCCAGCAGTAGACTAGCGGTGAACACCGGGGAGCTGTTTTTT | CASSRLAVNTGELFF
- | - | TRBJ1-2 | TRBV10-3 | TGTGCCATCAGTGAGAGGGGTACTAACTATGGCTACACCTTC | CAISERGTNYGYTF
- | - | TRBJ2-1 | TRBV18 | TGTGCCAGCTCGCCATCCCTCCACAATGAGCAGTTCTTC | CASSPSLHNEQFF
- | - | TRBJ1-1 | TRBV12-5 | TGTGCTAGTGGTTTAACGGCAGAAGGGGACACTGAAGCTTTCTTT | CASGLTAEGDTEAFF
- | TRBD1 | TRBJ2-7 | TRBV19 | TGTGCCAGTAGTAGGGACCCCGGGACAGGGGGCTACGAGCAGTACTTC | CASSRDPGTGGYEQYF